Presented here are 12 T cell receptor beta chains from one specimen sequenced in a study of regulatory T cells in long-lasting Graves disease. In building TCR beta libraries, iRepertoire HTBI primers were used together with Arm-PCR of CDR3 regions. In TCRdb, the multiplex PCR reads were re-called with MiXCR into one record per CDR3 protein. The data contain some 440,000 distinct CDR3 sequences, about 20% of them singletons. Time point given: persistent/refractory GD, antithyroid drugs over 5 years with positive TRAb. PBMCs provided the RNA from which the TCR library was made. Here the sequenced sample was peripheral blood mononuclear cells (PBMCs), taken when the disease was refractory, from a patient treated with antithyroid drugs. The receptors derive from a female donor with Graves disease.

This clonotype appeared a few times. The genes are TRBV28 and TRBJ2-2; TRBD2 agrees at 9 bases. Germline CDR1 reads MDHEN; CDR2 reads SYDVKM. V lost 5 bases, J lost 4 bases, and 14 bases stayed unmatched. The CDR3 loop spans 18 amino acids. The CDR3 loop is CASSPEGGREGFTGELFF. DNA for the CDR3: TGTGCCAGCAGTCCCGAGGGAGGGCGGGAGGGCTTCACCGGGGAGCTGTTTTTT.

The chain employs TRBV7-2 and TRBJ2-5, with D maybe TRBD2 (5 bases). This CDR3 is 15 amino acids long. V lost 1 base and J lost 1, with 10 bases in between. Germline lookup yields CDR1 SGHTA and CDR2 FQGNSA. This CDR3 is CASSLVKRIQETQYF. The CDR3 DNA reads as TGTGCCAGCAGCTTAGTCAAGCGGATCCAAGAGACCCAGTACTTC.

Note on this clonotype: A much bigger clone sits one base away, suggesting this may be a read error. V gene TRBV6-5 combines with J gene TRBJ2-7, with D hard to call. Trimming left V 4 bases short and J 5 bases short, with 18 bases between. CDR1 is MNHEY and CDR2 is SVGAGI in the germline V gene. This CDR3 is built from 15 residues. The CDR3: CASSCFGGPTDEQYF. DNA for the CDR3: TGTGCCAGCAGTTGCTTCGGCGGTCCTACGGACGAGCAGTACTTC.

This clonotype has ten or more counts. The chain employs TRBV2 and TRBJ2-7; 8 positions agree with TRBD1. This CDR3 contains 14 residues. Germline V gives CDR1 SNHLY, CDR2 FYNNEI. The ends lost 7 bases at V and 2 bases at J; junction bases unmatched: 7. Here the CDR3 reads CASTPRQGTYEQYF. The CDR3 DNA reads as TGTGCCAGCACCCCGAGACAGGGGACCTACGAGCAGTACTTC.

Ten or more counts support this clonotype. This chain connects TRBV28 to TRBJ2-7; 7 bases map to TRBD2. The CDR3 spans 14 residues. CDR1 is MDHEN and CDR2 is SYDVKM in the germline V gene. J gave up 0 bases and V 5 bases, and 4 bases lay outside the gene matches. For the CDR3, the DNA is TGTGCCAGCAGTCCGTCGGGGGGCTCCTACGAGCAGTACTTC. As protein: CASSPSGGSYEQYF.

The chain uses TRBV11-1 and TRBJ2-1; no definite D call. This CDR3 spans 12 amino acids. The V and J ends lost 4 bases and 8 bases respectively, with 9 bases between them. Germline V gives CDR1 SGHAT, CDR2 FQDESV (reference sequence). CDR3 residues: CASSSKWDEQFF. The CDR3 DNA is TGTGCCAGCAGCTCAAAGTGGGATGAGCAGTTCTTC.

This clonotype was recorded a few times. The chain uses TRBV20-1 and TRBJ2-7, with 7 bases fitting TRBD1. V shed 5 bases, J shed 0 bases, and the junction held 10 bases outside the gene matches. Germline V gene sequence: CDR1 DFQATT, CDR2 SNEGSKA (reference sequence). There are 15 residues in the CDR3. In nucleotides, the CDR3 is TGCAGTGCTTACCATAGACAGGGAAGCTCCTACGAGCAGTACTTC. Translated: CSAYHRQGSSYEQYF.

The chain employs TRBV29-1 and TRBJ2-2; 7 bases fit TRBD2. Trimming removed 4 bases from V and 5 bases from J; junction bases left unmatched: 4. The CDR3 is 13 amino acids. Germline lookup yields CDR1 SQVTM and CDR2 ANQGSEA. CDR3 in amino acids: CSVGVGGTGELFF. As DNA, the CDR3 is TGCAGCGTTGGAGTGGGAGGGACCGGGGAGCTGTTTTTT.

Remarks on this clonotype: A much larger clonotype is one base distant, so this may be a read error. The chain employs TRBV28 and TRBJ1-6; 7 bases align to TRBD1. Per germline, CDR1 MDHEN and CDR2 SYDVKM. The CDR3 sequence is 14 residues long. CDR3 bases: TGTGCCAGCAGCTTGACAGGGATAGGTTCACCCCTCTACTTT. Protein: CASSLTGIGSPLYF.

The rearrangement links TRBV6-2 or TRBV6-3 to TRBJ2-1, with a tentative D call TRBD2 (6 bases). This CDR3 region has 16 residues. V dropped 6 bases and J dropped 0 bases, with 15 bases sitting between them. Germline loops: CDR1 MNHEY, CDR2 SVGEGT. In DNA form, the CDR3 reads TGTGCCAGCAGAGACGGGACTTCCGTCTCCTACAATGAGCAGTTCTTC. It translates to CASRDGTSVSYNEQFF.

This rearrangement joins TRBV20-1 to TRBJ1-5; a weak D match, TRBD1 (5 bases). The CDR3 runs 13 residues. CDR1 and CDR2 from the germline V gene are DFQATT and SNEGSKA (reference sequence). Trimming cost V 6 bases and J 0 bases, with 9 bases left between them. The CDR3 spells CSAGQDSNQPQHF. The CDR3 DNA sequence: TGCAGTGCAGGACAAGATAGCAATCAGCCCCAGCATTTT.

This clonotype occurred many times. The chain recombines TRBV28 with TRBJ1-2; no clear D gene. Between the trimmed V and J ends, which lost 6 bases and 4 bases, there was a span of 18 bases. The CDR3 has 15 amino acids. CDR1 and CDR2 (germline): MDHEN, SYDVKM. The CDR3 sequence is CASSSGRIRSYGYTF. For the CDR3, the DNA is TGTGCCAGCAGCTCTGGACGGATTAGGAGCTATGGCTACACCTTC.